This is a list of T cell receptor beta chains from one sample in a study of T cell responses to AZD1222 COVID-19 vaccine. Method: immunoSEQ multiplex PCR; TCRdb's copy keeps in-frame clones and lacks some. The sample contains 150,000 to 160,000 clones, about 87% of which appear only once. This material consisted of peripheral blood, taken on day 0 of AZD1222 vaccination. The receptors were gathered from an adult in good health. CDR3s include the opening cysteine and the closing phenylalanine or tryptophan. The order of the fields is D gene, V gene, clone size, J gene, CDR3 DNA, CDR3 protein. D genes are given only for firm matches. Not all rows give a size; the values are once, few, many and, for expanded clones, a class.

d_call: TRBD2; v_call: TRBV5-1; clone_size: -; j_call: TRBJ2-3; cdr3_nt: TGCGCCAGCAGCATAGCGGGGGGCACAGATACGCAGTATTTT; cdr3_aa: CASSIAGGTDTQYF
d_call: -; v_call: TRBV28; clone_size: -; j_call: TRBJ2-1; cdr3_nt: TGTGCCAGCAGTTTGGAAGGGCGCGATGAGCAGTTCTTC; cdr3_aa: CASSLEGRDEQFF
d_call: -; v_call: TRBV29-1; clone_size: -; j_call: TRBJ1-2; cdr3_nt: TGCAGCGTTGTGGGGGTCAGTGGGTCCTATGGCTACACCTTC; cdr3_aa: CSVVGVSGSYGYTF
d_call: TRBD1; v_call: TRBV12-5; clone_size: -; j_call: TRBJ2-3; cdr3_nt: TGTGCTAGTGGTTTGGTATTTATATCGGGGACAGTTAGCACAGATACGCAGTATTTT; cdr3_aa: CASGLVFISGTVSTDTQYF
d_call: TRBD1; v_call: TRBV4-3; clone_size: -; j_call: TRBJ2-3; cdr3_nt: TGCGCCAGCAGCCATGACAGGGGAGCGCAGTATTTT; cdr3_aa: CASSHDRGAQYF
d_call: -; v_call: TRBV27; clone_size: -; j_call: TRBJ2-2; cdr3_nt: TGTGCCAGCAGCACTAGCTACAACACCGGGGAGCTGTTTTTT; cdr3_aa: CASSTSYNTGELFF
d_call: -; v_call: TRBV3-1/TRBV3-2; clone_size: -; j_call: TRBJ2-1; cdr3_nt: TGTGCCAGCAGCCATCCCGGGGACTCCTACAATGAGCAGTTCTTC; cdr3_aa: CASSHPGDSYNEQFF
d_call: TRBD2; v_call: TRBV4-1; clone_size: -; j_call: TRBJ2-7; cdr3_nt: TGCGCCAGCAGCCTACCGGGACTAGTTGTCGAGCAGTACTTC; cdr3_aa: CASSLPGLVVEQYF
d_call: -; v_call: TRBV28; clone_size: -; j_call: TRBJ2-7; cdr3_nt: TGTGCCAGCAGTCCAGCTACCGGGAGAACCTACGAGCAGTACTTC; cdr3_aa: CASSPATGRTYEQYF
d_call: -; v_call: TRBV12-3/TRBV12-4; clone_size: few; j_call: TRBJ1-6; cdr3_nt: TGTGCCAGCAGTCTCCATTCCAATTCACCCCTCCACTTT; cdr3_aa: CASSLHSNSPLHF
d_call: -; v_call: TRBV5-1; clone_size: -; j_call: TRBJ2-3; cdr3_nt: TGCGCCAGCAGCTTGTTAGGCGTTAAGGCCGATACGCAGTATTTT; cdr3_aa: CASSLLGVKADTQYF
d_call: TRBD1; v_call: TRBV9; clone_size: -; j_call: TRBJ2-7; cdr3_nt: TGTGCCAGCAGCGTAGCTGCAGGGGGCGCTGGGGACGAGCAGTACTTC; cdr3_aa: CASSVAAGGAGDEQYF
d_call: TRBD2; v_call: TRBV5-1; clone_size: -; j_call: TRBJ2-5; cdr3_nt: TGCGCCAGCAGCTTCTCCCTAGCGGGGGAGACCCAGTACTTC; cdr3_aa: CASSFSLAGETQYF
d_call: -; v_call: TRBV11-3; clone_size: -; j_call: TRBJ1-6; cdr3_nt: TGTGCCAGCAGCTTAGGCTCAGGGTCGTCACCCCTCCACTTT; cdr3_aa: CASSLGSGSSPLHF
d_call: -; v_call: TRBV3-1/TRBV3-2; clone_size: -; j_call: TRBJ1-2; cdr3_nt: TGTGCCAGCAGCCTCTCCGGGTATGCAGGGGACTATGGCTACACCTTC; cdr3_aa: CASSLSGYAGDYGYTF
d_call: -; v_call: TRBV5-4; clone_size: once; j_call: TRBJ2-7; cdr3_nt: TGTGCCAGCAGCCCCATAGGGCAGGGTAGCGACGAGCAGTACTTC; cdr3_aa: CASSPIGQGSDEQYF
d_call: -; v_call: TRBV9; clone_size: -; j_call: TRBJ1-2; cdr3_nt: TGTGCCAGCAGCGAGGGAGGGGCAGGGGCAAACTATGGCTACACCTTC; cdr3_aa: CASSEGGAGANYGYTF
d_call: TRBD1; v_call: TRBV5-6; clone_size: -; j_call: TRBJ2-5; cdr3_nt: TGTGCCAGCAGCTTGATCGGACAGGGCCGGGAGACCCAGTACTTC; cdr3_aa: CASSLIGQGRETQYF
d_call: -; v_call: TRBV18; clone_size: once; j_call: TRBJ2-3; cdr3_nt: TGTGCCACCCTAAGACTAGGGCACACAGATACGCAGTATTTT; cdr3_aa: CATLRLGHTDTQYF
d_call: -; v_call: TRBV6-6; clone_size: -; j_call: TRBJ1-5; cdr3_nt: TGTGCCAGCAGTTCCCCGTCTAGCAATCAGCCCCAGCATTTT; cdr3_aa: CASSSPSSNQPQHF
d_call: TRBD2; v_call: TRBV14; clone_size: -; j_call: TRBJ2-2; cdr3_nt: TGTGCCAGCAGCCAAGTCTTAGGAAGCGGGGGTTCCACGAACACCGGGGAGCTGTTTTTT; cdr3_aa: CASSQVLGSGGSTNTGELFF
d_call: -; v_call: TRBV11-2; clone_size: -; j_call: TRBJ2-7; cdr3_nt: TGTGCCAGCAGCTTAGCGTACGAGCAGTACTTC; cdr3_aa: CASSLAYEQYF
d_call: -; v_call: TRBV3-1/TRBV3-2; clone_size: -; j_call: TRBJ2-5; cdr3_nt: TGTGCCAGCAGCCAAGTTATAGGGTACGAGACCCAGTACTTC; cdr3_aa: CASSQVIGYETQYF
d_call: TRBD1; v_call: TRBV11-2; clone_size: -; j_call: TRBJ2-3; cdr3_nt: TGTGCCAGCAGATCACCGGGACAGGGTTACGCAGATACGCAGTATTTT; cdr3_aa: CASRSPGQGYADTQYF
d_call: -; v_call: TRBV5-4; clone_size: -; j_call: TRBJ2-2; cdr3_nt: TGTGCCAGCAGCTTGGAACAGACCGGGGAGCTGTTTTTT; cdr3_aa: CASSLEQTGELFF
d_call: -; v_call: TRBV19; clone_size: -; j_call: TRBJ1-2; cdr3_nt: TGTGCCAGTAGTGAGGGACGTTTCTATGGCTACACCTTC; cdr3_aa: CASSEGRFYGYTF
d_call: TRBD1; v_call: TRBV11-2; clone_size: -; j_call: TRBJ1-6; cdr3_nt: TGTGCCAGCAGTCTTCGACAGGGAAATTCACCCCTCCACTTT; cdr3_aa: CASSLRQGNSPLHF
d_call: -; v_call: TRBV9; clone_size: -; j_call: TRBJ1-5; cdr3_nt: TGTGCCAGCAGCGGAGACATCAATCAGCCCCAGCATTTT; cdr3_aa: CASSGDINQPQHF
d_call: -; v_call: TRBV18; clone_size: -; j_call: TRBJ2-5; cdr3_nt: TGTGCCAGCTCAGCTCAAAGGAAGGAGACCCAGTACTTC; cdr3_aa: CASSAQRKETQYF
d_call: TRBD1; v_call: TRBV6-6; clone_size: -; j_call: TRBJ1-2; cdr3_nt: TGTGCCAGCAGTTCCAGAGGACAGGGGGACTATGGCTACACCTTC; cdr3_aa: CASSSRGQGDYGYTF
d_call: -; v_call: TRBV6-5; clone_size: -; j_call: TRBJ1-4; cdr3_nt: TGTGCCAGCAGTTACGGCGGGGGAAAACTGTTTTTT; cdr3_aa: CASSYGGGKLFF
d_call: -; v_call: TRBV2; clone_size: -; j_call: TRBJ1-6; cdr3_nt: TGTGCCAGCAGTGAGGCGGGGGCAATGTTAAACTCACCCCTCCACTTT; cdr3_aa: CASSEAGAMLNSPLHF
d_call: TRBD1; v_call: TRBV6-6; clone_size: -; j_call: TRBJ1-4; cdr3_nt: TGTGCCAGCAGTCAGGGGGCGCAGGGTAATGAAAAACTGTTTTTT; cdr3_aa: CASSQGAQGNEKLFF
d_call: -; v_call: TRBV5-4; clone_size: -; j_call: TRBJ2-3; cdr3_nt: TGTGCCAGCAGCCTATGGACTTCGGATACGCAGTATTTT; cdr3_aa: CASSLWTSDTQYF
d_call: -; v_call: TRBV19; clone_size: -; j_call: TRBJ2-1; cdr3_nt: TGTGCCAGCACTAACCGGGACTTCCCCAATGAGCAGTTCTTC; cdr3_aa: CASTNRDFPNEQFF
d_call: -; v_call: TRBV6-5; clone_size: -; j_call: TRBJ1-4; cdr3_nt: TGTGCCAGCAGTTCGGGACCACAGAGGGAAAAACTGTTTTTT; cdr3_aa: CASSSGPQREKLFF
d_call: -; v_call: TRBV7-2; clone_size: -; j_call: TRBJ1-3; cdr3_nt: TGTGCCAGCAGCTTGGGTCTGGTGGCGGAAAACACCATATATTTT; cdr3_aa: CASSLGLVAENTIYF
d_call: -; v_call: TRBV7-2; clone_size: -; j_call: TRBJ2-7; cdr3_nt: TGTGCCAGCAGCTTTTCGGCCCCCTACGAGCAGTACTTC; cdr3_aa: CASSFSAPYEQYF
d_call: -; v_call: TRBV6-2/TRBV6-3; clone_size: -; j_call: TRBJ2-1; cdr3_nt: TGTGCCACCAGCAGGCCAGGCTCCTACAATGAGCAGTTCTTC; cdr3_aa: CATSRPGSYNEQFF
d_call: -; v_call: TRBV25-1; clone_size: -; j_call: TRBJ2-6; cdr3_nt: TGTGCCAGCAGTAGGTCGGCTGGGGCCAACGTCCTGACTTTC; cdr3_aa: CASSRSAGANVLTF
d_call: TRBD2; v_call: TRBV6-5; clone_size: -; j_call: TRBJ2-5; cdr3_nt: TGTGCCAGCAGTATAGCGGGGGGGCACGGGGAGACCCAGTACTTC; cdr3_aa: CASSIAGGHGETQYF
d_call: -; v_call: TRBV6-4; clone_size: -; j_call: TRBJ2-3; cdr3_nt: TGTGCCAGCAGTCCGGGACAACGCACAGATACGCAGTATTTT; cdr3_aa: CASSPGQRTDTQYF
d_call: -; v_call: TRBV4-2; clone_size: -; j_call: TRBJ1-2; cdr3_nt: TGTGCCAGCAGCCAAGAGAGAGGCGGCTACACCTTC; cdr3_aa: CASSQERGGYTF
d_call: -; v_call: TRBV18; clone_size: -; j_call: TRBJ1-5; cdr3_nt: TGTGCCAGCTCACCACAGGGGATAGGCAATCAGCCCCAGCATTTT; cdr3_aa: CASSPQGIGNQPQHF
d_call: TRBD2; v_call: TRBV4-3; clone_size: -; j_call: TRBJ2-3; cdr3_nt: TGCGCCAGCAGCCAAGATCAGGCGGGGGGGCTGTTAGATACGCAGTATTTT; cdr3_aa: CASSQDQAGGLLDTQYF
d_call: -; v_call: TRBV2; clone_size: -; j_call: TRBJ2-2; cdr3_nt: TGTGCCAGCAGTGACTTGAGGGGGAGTAGTAGCACCGGGGAGCTGTTTTTT; cdr3_aa: CASSDLRGSSSTGELFF
d_call: -; v_call: TRBV15; clone_size: -; j_call: TRBJ2-1; cdr3_nt: TGTGCCACCAGCAGAGATCGAGGAATCTCCTACAATGAGCAGTTCTTC; cdr3_aa: CATSRDRGISYNEQFF
d_call: -; v_call: TRBV2; clone_size: -; j_call: TRBJ2-2; cdr3_nt: TGTGCCAGCAAAGACAGGGGAGGGACCGGGGAGCTGTTTTTT; cdr3_aa: CASKDRGGTGELFF
d_call: -; v_call: TRBV4-3; clone_size: -; j_call: TRBJ2-7; cdr3_nt: TGCGCCAGCAGCCAGGGCACGGACGGCTACGAGCAGTACTTC; cdr3_aa: CASSQGTDGYEQYF
d_call: TRBD1; v_call: TRBV6-5; clone_size: -; j_call: TRBJ1-5; cdr3_nt: TGTGCCAGCAGTCCCGGGACAGGGCCTAATCAGCCCCAGCATTTT; cdr3_aa: CASSPGTGPNQPQHF
d_call: -; v_call: TRBV5-8; clone_size: -; j_call: TRBJ2-3; cdr3_nt: TGTGCCAGCAGCTTGGGCAGGCTTAGCACAGATACGCAGTATTTT; cdr3_aa: CASSLGRLSTDTQYF
d_call: TRBD1; v_call: TRBV19; clone_size: -; j_call: TRBJ1-2; cdr3_nt: TGTGCCAGTAGTTGGGACAGGGGATATGGCTACACCTTC; cdr3_aa: CASSWDRGYGYTF
d_call: -; v_call: TRBV7-2; clone_size: -; j_call: TRBJ1-5; cdr3_nt: TGTGCCAGCAGCCAAACAGGGTTGAACCAGCCCCAGCATTTT; cdr3_aa: CASSQTGLNQPQHF
d_call: -; v_call: TRBV7-2; clone_size: -; j_call: TRBJ1-2; cdr3_nt: TGTGCCAGCAGCTTCCGGGGGGGCATCTATGGCTACACCTTC; cdr3_aa: CASSFRGGIYGYTF
d_call: -; v_call: TRBV3-1/TRBV3-2; clone_size: -; j_call: TRBJ1-3; cdr3_nt: TGTGCCAGCAGCCAAGATGCCGGAAACACCATATATTTT; cdr3_aa: CASSQDAGNTIYF
d_call: -; v_call: TRBV10-3; clone_size: -; j_call: TRBJ2-3; cdr3_nt: TGTGCCATCAGGAGAGACAGGAGTACTAGCACAGATACGCAGTATTTT; cdr3_aa: CAIRRDRSTSTDTQYF